This TCR beta chain was profiled in a study of beta chain features in type 1 diabetes. Sequencing targeted expressed TCRB transcripts, as all isolated RNA had been reverse transcribed. Profiled with immunoSEQ multiplex PCR; TCRdb holds only in-frame clones, not every one. This table has nearly 250,000 clones, 68% appearing once. CDR3 size: 11 residues. V was cut by 4 bases and J by 9 bases, with 10 bases left in between. Looked up from germline, CDR1 is ENHRY and CDR2 is SYGVKD. Only a few counts were recorded for this clone. The source of this sequence is a man under 40 in good health. Sequencing used naive CD4+ T cells from blood. The rearrangement joins TRBV10-3 to TRBJ2-7; tentative D call: TRBD2 (6 bases). CDR3: CAISGSEGQYF. In DNA form, the CDR3 reads TGTGCCATCAGTGGATCGGAGGGGCAGTACTTC.